These 32 T cell receptor beta chains came from one sample sequenced in a study of Tregs in tolerant kidney transplant recipients. This table comes from immunoSEQ multiplex PCR, and its TCRdb copy is limited to in-frame clones, with some not included. The sample holds 90,000 to 120,000 clones; around 90% are singletons and the top ten take more than 0.3%. Sequencing was performed on CD4+ T cells from blood, taken before the transplant. These receptors all come from a human donor who received a combined kidney and bone marrow transplant.

The chain recombines TRBV5-1 with TRBJ2-5; D is possibly TRBD1 (6 bases). Germline-derived CDR1 and CDR2 are SGHRS and YFSETQ. The CDR3 contains 14 residues. With 0 bases removed from V and 9 bases from J, the gap between germline ends came to 15 bases. The chain's CDR3 is CASSLADRAGAQYF. The CDR3, as DNA: TGCGCCAGCAGCTTGGCCGACCGGGCAGGGGCCCAGTACTTC. The full variable domain, rest sourced from reference TRBV5-1 and TRBJ2-5, is KAGVTQTPRYLIKTRGQQVTLSCSPISGHRSVSWYQQTPGQGLQFLFEYFSETQRNKGNFPGRFSGRQFSNSRSEMNVSTLELGDSALYLCASSLADRAGAQYFGPGTRLLVL.

V and J are TRBV5-5 and TRBJ2-7; 9 nucleotides align to TRBD2. CDR1 SGHKS and CDR2 YYEKEE come from the germline V gene (reference sequence). The CDR3 runs 14 residues. Trimming at V came to 2 bases and at J to 2 bases, leaving 2 bases not matched to a gene. DNA for the CDR3: TGTGCCAGCAGCTTTAGCGGGGGAACCTACGAGCAGTACTTC. Its protein is CASSFSGGTYEQYF.

This chain links TRBV12-5 with TRBJ2-7, with D maybe TRBD1 (6 bases). The length of the CDR3 is 15 residues. Germline V gives CDR1 LGHNT, CDR2 FRNRAP. V shed 4 bases and J shed 3 bases, with 16 bases lying between them. CDR3 sequence: CASGSGQTGHYEQYF. Here the CDR3 DNA reads TGTGCTAGTGGTTCCGGCCAGACAGGACACTACGAGCAGTACTTC. Looking up the rest from reference TRBV12-5 and TRBJ2-7 gives the full variable domain: DARVTQTPRHKVTEMGQEVTMRCQPILGHNTVFWYRQTMMQGLELLAYFRNRAPLDDSGMPKDRFSAEMPDATLATLKIQPSEPRDSAVYFCASGSGQTGHYEQYFGPGTRLTVT.

The chain has TRBV5-4 and TRBJ2-2; 7 bases fit TRBD2. Germline V lookup: CDR1 SGHNT, CDR2 YYREEE (reference sequence). CDR3 length equals 16 residues. V gave up 0 bases and J gave up 0 bases; unmatched junction bases: 2. DNA for the CDR3: TGTGCCAGCAGCTTGGCTCTAGCGGCGAACACCGGGGAGCTGTTTTTT. It yields the protein CASSLALAANTGELFF. The full variable domain, with the rest looked up from reference TRBV5-4 and TRBJ2-2, is ETGVTQSPTHLIKTRGQQVTLRCSSQSGHNTVSWYQQALGQGPQFIFQYYREEENGRGNFPPRFSGLQFPNYSSELNVNALELDDSALYLCASSLALAANTGELFFGEGSRLTVL.

The V and J genes are TRBV28 and TRBJ1-5, with 9 bases that match TRBD1. CDR3 length equals 15 residues. Germline V gene data show CDR1 as MDHEN and CDR2 as SYDVKM. Germline trimming cut 2 bases from V and 8 bases from J; bases unmatched to any gene: 7. CDR3 amino acids: CASSLPGTGREPQHF. The CDR3 DNA sequence: TGTGCCAGCAGTTTACCCGGGACAGGGCGGGAGCCCCAGCATTTT.

V is TRBV11-2 and J is TRBJ2-2; maybe TRBD2 (5 bases). CDR3 length equals 15 residues. V was pared by 3 bases and J by 0 bases, with 8 bases between. Per the germline V gene, CDR1 is SGHAT and CDR2 is FQNNGV. The CDR3 sequence is CASSFEGTNTGELFF. The CDR3 nucleotides are TGTGCCAGCAGCTTTGAGGGCACGAACACCGGGGAGCTGTTTTTT.

V and J are TRBV5-1 and TRBJ2-2, with a possible D match to TRBD1 (6 bases). The germline V gene encodes CDR1 SGHRS and CDR2 YFSETQ. The CDR3 has 17 residues. Between the trimmed V and J ends, which lost 4 bases and 1 base, there was a span of 17 bases. The CDR3, as DNA: TGCGCCAGCAGCCCCTACGGCGAAGGGGGGAACACCGGGGAGCTGTTTTTT. It translates to CASSPYGEGGNTGELFF. The full variable domain, with the rest looked up from reference TRBV5-1 and TRBJ2-2, is KAGVTQTPRYLIKTRGQQVTLSCSPISGHRSVSWYQQTPGQGLQFLFEYFSETQRNKGNFPGRFSGRQFSNSRSEMNVSTLELGDSALYLCASSPYGEGGNTGELFFGEGSRLTVL.

The V call is TRBV5-1, the J call TRBJ2-2; maybe TRBD1 (7 bases). Germline CDR1 reads SGHRS; CDR2 reads YFSETQ. CDR3 length equals 15 residues. V dropped 4 bases and J dropped 3 bases, with 13 bases sitting between them. Here the CDR3 reads CASSADREDTGELFF. Here the CDR3 DNA reads TGCGCCAGCAGCGCCGACAGGGAGGACACCGGGGAGCTGTTTTTT.

The V call is TRBV5-5, the J call TRBJ2-6, with TRBD1 matching over 7 bases. V lost 4 bases to trimming and J lost 0 bases; unmatched junction nucleotides: 10. Germline lookup yields CDR1 SGHKS and CDR2 YYEKEE (reference sequence). This CDR3 region has 18 residues. The CDR3 here is CASSPWDSPSSGANVLTF. The CDR3 DNA reads TGTGCCAGCAGCCCCTGGGACAGTCCTAGCTCTGGGGCCAACGTCCTGACTTTC. The full variable domain, with the rest looked up from reference TRBV5-5 and TRBJ2-6, is DAGVTQSPTHLIKTRGQQVTLRCSPISGHKSVSWYQQVLGQGPQFIFQYYEKEERGRGNFPDRFSARQFPNYSSELNVNALLLGDSALYLCASSPWDSPSSGANVLTFGAGSRLTVL.

This clone showed up just once. The gene calls are TRBV7-2 and TRBJ2-1; 11 bases line up with TRBD1. From germline, CDR1 is SGHTA and CDR2 FQGNSA. Unmatched junction bases numbered 9, after V lost 1 base and J lost 7 bases. The CDR3 consists of 17 residues. As DNA, the CDR3 is TGTGCCAGCAGCTTAGGGACAGGGGGCTTTACTATTAATGAGCAGTTCTTC. Protein product: CASSLGTGGFTINEQFF.

The rearrangement uses TRBV19 and TRBJ1-1, with a weak D call TRBD1 (5 bases). This CDR3 is 15 amino acids long. Germline-derived CDR1 and CDR2 are LNHDA and SQIVND (reference sequence). With 3 bases removed from V and 1 base from J, the gap between germline ends came to 12 bases. The DNA for the CDR3 is TGTGCCAGTAGTATTAGAATCACAGGGAACACTGAAGCTTTCTTT. It translates to CASSIRITGNTEAFF.

The gene calls are TRBV18 and TRBJ1-4; unclear D gene. Germline lookup yields CDR1 KGHSH and CDR2 LQKENI. The CDR3 has 12 residues. The V gene lost 3 bases and the J gene lost 5 bases, with 4 bases spanning the gap. The DNA of the CDR3 is TGTGCCAGCTCACCCTACAATGAAAAACTGTTTTTT. It is translated as CASSPYNEKLFF.

The CDR3 DNA reads TGTGCCAGCAGTGCGGACAGGGGGAATCTGGGGGAGACCCAGTACTTC. Translation gives CASSADRGNLGETQYF. The V and J genes are TRBV2 and TRBJ2-5; the match to TRBD1 covers 10 bases. The V gene end was trimmed by 4 bases and the J gene end by 5 bases; junction bases not matched to a gene: 10. The CDR3 spans 16 residues. CDR1 is SNHLY and CDR2 is FYNNEI in the germline V gene. Variable domain in full (rest from reference TRBV2 and TRBJ2-5): EPEVTQTPSHQVTQMGQEVILRCVPISNHLYFYWYRQILGQKVEFLVSFYNNEISEKSEIFDDQFSVERPDGSNFTLKIRSTKLEDSAMYFCASSADRGNLGETQYFGPGTRLLVL.

V usage is TRBV23-1 and J usage is TRBJ1-1; D gene unclear. TRBV23-1 is an ORF, with its function uncertain. The V end lost 4 bases, the J end lost 0 bases, and 9 bases lay between the germline ends. This CDR3 comprises 14 residues. The CDR3 DNA reads TGCGCCAGCAGTCCCGGGGATATGAACACTGAAGCTTTCTTT. This sequence encodes CASSPGDMNTEAFF.

The chain couples TRBV6-5 to TRBJ1-1; D unclear. The length of the CDR3 is 14 residues. Germline V gene lookup returns CDR1 MNHEY and CDR2 SVGAGI. V gave up 1 base and J gave up 1 base, with 7 bases separating them. The CDR3 DNA follows: TGTGCCAGCAGTTACTTGACTAGGAACACTGAAGCTTTCTTT. Translated: CASSYLTRNTEAFF.

The chain joins TRBV28 to TRBJ2-1; TRBD2 aligns across 11 bases. The CDR3 extends over 18 amino acids. The germline V gene encodes CDR1 MDHEN and CDR2 SYDVKM. Trimming at V came to 7 bases and at J to 0 bases, leaving 11 bases not matched to a gene. The CDR3 region has the DNA TGTGCCAGCACCCCTAGCGGGAGGTCTCCGAGCTCCTACAATGAGCAGTTCTTC. Protein: CASTPSGRSPSSYNEQFF.

The genes are TRBV7-8 and TRBJ1-3, with 7 bases that match TRBD1. From germline, CDR1 is SGHVS and CDR2 FQNEAQ. Trimming took 5 bases from V and 3 from J; bases not matched to a gene: 4. There are 14 residues in the CDR3. The CDR3 loop is CASSRQGSGNTIYF. CDR3 sequence (DNA): TGTGCCAGCAGCCGACAGGGAAGTGGAAACACCATATATTTT.

This sequence joins TRBV10-3 and TRBJ2-1; 10 bases are shared with TRBD1. Germline trimming cut 0 bases from V and 4 bases from J; bases unmatched to any gene: 3. CDR3 length: 16 amino acids. The germline V gene has CDR1 ENHRY and CDR2 SYGVKD. For the CDR3, the DNA is TGTGCCATCAGTGAGTCGGGGACAGGGGCATACAATGAGCAGTTCTTC. Translation gives CAISESGTGAYNEQFF.

This rearrangement joins TRBV11-2 to TRBJ2-1, with 14 bases identical to TRBD2. V shed 4 bases, J shed 9 bases, and the junction held 5 bases outside the gene matches. CDR1 is SGHAT, CDR2 FQNNGV, per germline. CDR3 length: 15 amino acids. CDR3 sequence: CASSSGLAGVGEQFF. The CDR3 nucleotides are TGTGCCAGCAGCTCGGGACTAGCGGGAGTCGGTGAGCAGTTCTTC.

This chain connects TRBV30 to TRBJ1-5; TRBD1 might be the D (5 bases). The CDR3 is made up of 13 amino acids. V was shortened by 3 bases and J by 5 bases, with 11 bases between the two germline ends. CDR1 is GTSNPN, CDR2 SVGIG, per germline (reference sequence). The CDR3, as DNA: TGTGCCTGGAGCCACGGACATGATCAGCCCCAGCATTTT. It yields the protein CAWSHGHDQPQHF.

This chain links TRBV9 with TRBJ1-2; D remains unclear. V gave up 0 bases and J gave up 7 bases, with 13 bases separating them. Germline V gives CDR1 SGDLS, CDR2 YYNGEE. The CDR3 consists of 14 residues. The CDR3: CASSVGGGPGGYTF. The CDR3 coding sequence is TGTGCCAGCAGCGTAGGAGGAGGCCCCGGTGGCTACACCTTC.

The chain links TRBV5-6 to TRBJ2-2; D is unresolved. Trimming took off 0 bases at V and 1 base at J, with 7 bases between the two ends. Germline V gene lookup returns CDR1 SGHDT and CDR2 YYEEEE. This CDR3 comprises 15 residues. The CDR3 DNA sequence: TGTGCCAGCAGCTTGGGTCCCATGAACACCGGGGAGCTGTTTTTT. It yields the protein CASSLGPMNTGELFF.

This chain connects TRBV10-2 to TRBJ2-7, with 7 bases lining up with TRBD2. Germline V lookup: CDR1 WSHSY, CDR2 SAAADI. This CDR3 contains 16 residues. The V gene end was trimmed by 0 bases and the J gene end by 0 bases; junction bases not matched to a gene: 5. CDR3 DNA: TGCGCCAGCAGTGAGTCTGGGGGGGGGACCTCCTACGAGCAGTACTTC. Amino acids: CASSESGGGTSYEQYF.

This clone has only one observation. J is TRBJ2-5 and V is TRBV28, with 12 bases fitting TRBD2. Per germline, CDR1 MDHEN and CDR2 SYDVKM. The CDR3 has 17 amino acids. V lost 2 bases to trimming and J lost 5 bases; unmatched junction nucleotides: 9. The CDR3 sequence is CASSLSASGRARETQYF. In DNA form, the CDR3 reads TGTGCCAGCAGTTTAAGTGCTAGCGGGAGGGCCAGGGAGACCCAGTACTTC.

This clone has a handful of counts. The V call is TRBV11-2, the J call TRBJ1-2; TRBD1 might be the D (6 bases). Trimming removed 5 bases at V and 10 bases at J, with 23 bases between. The length of the CDR3 is 15 residues. Germline-derived CDR1 and CDR2 are SGHAT and FQNNGV. The CDR3 loop reads CASSQRSGGRIDYTF. The DNA for the CDR3 is TGTGCCAGCAGCCAAAGAAGCGGGGGGCGGATTGACTACACCTTC.

V and J are TRBV28 and TRBJ2-1; 10 nucleotides line up with TRBD2. The CDR3 covers 14 residues. CDR1 and CDR2 from the germline V gene are MDHEN and SYDVKM. The J segment lost 9 bases and the V segment lost 9 bases, leaving 11 bases of the junction unmatched. As DNA, the CDR3 is TGTGCCAGTCACCGACTAGCGGGCGGCTTTGAGCAGTTCTTC. Translating gives CASHRLAGGFEQFF.

The chain links TRBV2 to TRBJ2-2; D is ambiguous. Deletions cut 2 bases from V and 7 bases from J, with 11 bases between. This CDR3 comprises 14 residues. Germline loops: CDR1 SNHLY, CDR2 FYNNEI. CDR3 amino acids: CASSEQRADGELFF. CDR3 DNA: TGTGCCAGCAGTGAACAGCGAGCAGACGGGGAGCTGTTTTTT.

The chain carries TRBV29-1 and TRBJ1-2; 9 bases are shared with TRBD1. In germline, CDR1 is SQVTM, CDR2 ANQGSEA. The CDR3 contains 13 residues. CDR3 DNA: TGCGCCCTCCGAAGACAGGGGGACTATGGCTACACCTTC. Translated: CALRRQGDYGYTF.

The chain is built from TRBV9 and TRBJ2-1, with TRBD2 matching 7 bases. The CDR3 has 15 residues. J was trimmed by 0 bases and V by 1 base; bases with no gene match: 1. Germline loops: CDR1 SGDLS, CDR2 YYNGEE. CDR3 in DNA: TGTGCCAGCAGCGTATCGGGGGGCTCCTACAATGAGCAGTTCTTC. Protein sequence: CASSVSGGSYNEQFF.

The J gene is TRBJ1-5, the V gene TRBV11-2; D ambiguous. CDR3 length: 13 amino acids. V was pared by 5 bases and J by 9 bases, with 14 bases between. Germline CDR1 and CDR2: SGHAT and FQNNGV. CDR3 DNA: TGTGCCAGCAGCCTCACCCCTAGCGGGCCCCAGCATTTT. Residues: CASSLTPSGPQHF.

This clone was counted once. This sequence joins TRBV5-1 and TRBJ1-2; no firm D call. CDR1 and CDR2 from the germline V gene are SGHRS and YFSETQ. The CDR3 extends over 13 amino acids. The V gene lost 2 bases and the J gene lost 8 bases, with 13 bases spanning the gap. The CDR3 reads CASSFRPYGGYTF. The CDR3 coding sequence is TGCGCCAGCAGCTTTAGACCTTACGGGGGCTACACCTTC.

The V gene is TRBV5-1, the J gene TRBJ1-2; 7 nucleotides align to TRBD1. J was trimmed by 4 bases and V by 1 base; bases with no gene match: 7. Germline V CDR1 and CDR2: SGHRS, YFSETQ. The CDR3 runs to 15 residues. In nucleotides, the CDR3 is TGCGCCAGCAGCTTGAAAACAGGGGAAACCTATGGCTACACCTTC. This sequence encodes CASSLKTGETYGYTF.